Presented here are 18 T cell receptor beta chains from one specimen sequenced in a study of T cell responses to AZD1222 COVID-19 vaccine. Clones were sequenced by immunoSEQ multiplex PCR, and TCRdb holds only the in-frame ones, with some missing. Of about 140,000 clones listed, about 88% are singletons. Sequencing was performed on peripheral blood, taken on day 0 of AZD1222 vaccination. Receptor source: an adult in good health.

The V and J genes are TRBV18 and TRBJ2-7; D gene ambiguous. V shed 4 bases and J shed 0 bases, with 16 bases lying between them. Germline CDR1 KGHSH, CDR2 LQKENI. The CDR3 runs to 16 residues. The CDR3 region has the DNA TGTGCCAGCTCACGGGATTTAGGTTATCCCTCCTACGAGCAGTACTTC. It yields the protein CASSRDLGYPSYEQYF.

This chain uses TRBV21-1 with TRBJ2-2; TRBD1 is taken as the D call from the table, unchecked against the DNA. TRBV21-1 is deemed a pseudogene. The CDR3 consists of 16 residues. CDR3 protein: CASSKEGQGCTGELFF. The CDR3 DNA reads TGTGCCAGCAGCAAAGAGGGACAGGGTTGTACCGGGGAGCTGTTTTTT.

A few counts support this clone. V and J are TRBV3-1 (or the pseudogene TRBV3-2) and TRBJ2-7; 7 nucleotides align to TRBD2. The trim removed 4 bases at V and 5 bases at J, leaving 8 bases unmatched. The CDR3 totals 14 residues. Germline CDR1 is LGHDT and CDR2 is YNNKEL (reference sequence). Here the CDR3 reads CASSLAITSDEQYF. The CDR3 DNA reads as TGTGCCAGCAGCCTAGCCATTACTAGCGACGAGCAGTACTTC.

The CDR3 spells CASSQVQGDSYEQYF. The CDR3 DNA is TGCGCCAGCAGCCAAGTACAGGGCGATTCCTACGAGCAGTACTTC. The V call is TRBV4-1, the J call TRBJ2-7; a weak D match, TRBD1 (6 bases). V was clipped by 1 base and J by 1 base, with 11 bases between them. Germline V gene sequence: CDR1 MGHRA, CDR2 YSYEKL. CDR3 size: 15 residues.

This chain links TRBV7-2 with TRBJ1-6, with a possible D match to TRBD1 (5 bases). CDR3 length: 15 residues. With 0 bases removed from V and 6 bases from J, the gap between germline ends came to 9 bases. Germline V gives CDR1 SGHTA, CDR2 FQGNSA. CDR3 loop: CASSLARQGNSPLHF. CDR3 coding DNA: TGTGCCAGCAGCTTAGCGAGGCAGGGTAATTCACCCCTCCACTTT.

The chain couples TRBV6-4 to TRBJ1-5, with 8 nucleotides matching TRBD1. CDR1 and CDR2 (germline): MRHNA, SNTAGT. Unmatched junction bases numbered 4, after V lost 6 bases and J lost 0 bases. This CDR3 contains 15 residues. The CDR3 DNA reads TGTGCCAGCAGCGAACAGGGGGGTAGCAATCAGCCCCAGCATTTT. It specifies CASSEQGGSNQPQHF.

The V and J genes are TRBV28 and TRBJ1-4; 8 bases match TRBD1. CDR1 is MDHEN, CDR2 SYDVKM, per germline. V lost 6 bases and J lost 13; bases outside the gene matches: 22. The CDR3 consists of 17 residues. CDR3 bases: TGTGCCAGCAGCAATCCGGGATGGAGACAGGGGTGGCCCGGACTGTTTTTT. The encoded protein is CASSNPGWRQGWPGLFF. The full variable domain, in which reference TRBV28 and TRBJ1-4 provide the parts outside the CDR3, is DVKVTQSSRYLVKRTGEKVFLECVQDMDHENMFWYRQDPGLGLRLIYFSYDVKMKEKGDIPEGYSVSREKKERFSLILESASTNQTSMYLCASSNPGWRQGWPGLFFGSGTQLSVL.

J is TRBJ1-6 and V is TRBV27, with D possibly being TRBD1 (5 bases). Per the germline V gene, CDR1 is MNHEY and CDR2 is SMNVEV (reference sequence). The V end lost 7 bases, the J end lost 6 bases, and 16 bases lay between the germline ends. The CDR3 covers 15 residues. The DNA for the CDR3 is TGTGCCAGCACCCCCCGAACAGGAGGTAATTCACCCCTCCACTTT. Its protein product is CASTPRTGGNSPLHF.

This clone appeared a single time. The rearrangement joins TRBV9 to TRBJ2-3; TRBD2 might be the D (5 bases). The CDR3 length is 17 residues. The V end was cut by 0 bases, the J end by 2 bases, with 16 bases between. Looked up from germline, CDR1 is SGDLS and CDR2 is YYNGEE. The CDR3 protein is CASSVAPSERYTDTQYF. The CDR3, as DNA: TGTGCCAGCAGCGTAGCCCCCTCGGAGCGGTACACAGATACGCAGTATTTT. Full variable domain (outside the CDR3, taken from reference TRBV9 and TRBJ2-3): DSGVTQTPKHLITATGQRVTLRCSPRSGDLSVYWYQQSLDQGLQFLIQYYNGEERAKGNILERFSAQQFPDLHSELNLSSLELGDSALYFCASSVAPSERYTDTQYFGPGTRLTVL.

V usage is TRBV6-5 and J usage is TRBJ1-5; tentatively, D is TRBD1 (6 bases). The CDR3 sequence is 13 residues long. V lost 4 bases and J 6 bases, leaving 10 bases between the germline ends. CDR1 and CDR2 (germline): MNHEY, SVGAGI. The CDR3 DNA reads as TGTGCCAGCAGTTCACAGGGATTTCAGCCCCAGCATTTT. Its protein is CASSSQGFQPQHF.

This clone appeared once. This chain links TRBV6-6 with TRBJ2-1, with TRBD2 matching over 12 bases. CDR3 length: 22 residues. Germline CDR1 MNHNY, CDR2 SVGAGI (reference sequence). V trimming: 5 bases; J trimming: 0 bases; junction bases outside the gene matches: 20. The CDR3 bases are TGTGCCAGCAGTCAGTCCCCCCGAGCTAGCGGGAGGGTCCCAAGCTCCTACAATGAGCAGTTCTTC. Protein sequence: CASSQSPRASGRVPSSYNEQFF.

The CDR3 region is CASSQGSLAGAYQETQYF. CDR3 nucleotide sequence: TGCGCCAGCAGCCAAGGGTCGCTAGCGGGGGCGTACCAAGAGACCCAGTACTTC. This sequence joins TRBV5-1 and TRBJ2-5, with 10 positions matching TRBD2. J gave up 0 bases and V 4 bases, and 12 bases lay outside the gene matches. Germline CDR1 SGHRS, CDR2 YFSETQ. This CDR3 spans 18 amino acids.

This rearrangement joins TRBV3-1 (or the pseudogene TRBV3-2) to TRBJ1-2; D is ambiguous. The germline gives CDR1 LGHDT, CDR2 YNNKEL (reference sequence). CDR3 length: 15 residues. Trimming removed 0 bases from V and 0 bases from J, with 8 bases in between. The CDR3, as DNA: TGTGCCAGCAGCCAAGATTTAGGAGCTAACTATGGCTACACCTTC. Protein sequence: CASSQDLGANYGYTF.

The gene calls are TRBV3-1 (or the pseudogene TRBV3-2) and TRBJ1-1; TRBD1 is a possible D gene (6 bases). In germline, CDR1 is LGHDT, CDR2 YNNKEL (reference sequence). Trimming took 5 bases from V and 5 from J, leaving 18 bases between them. The CDR3 covers 15 residues. Here the CDR3 DNA reads TGTGCCAGCAGCTCCTATCGACAGGATCGGACTGAAGCTTTCTTT. It specifies CASSSYRQDRTEAFF.

V and J are TRBV5-1 and TRBJ2-7, with 9 bases that match TRBD1. Germline CDR1 reads SGHRS; CDR2 reads YFSETQ. Trimming removed 1 base from V and 2 bases from J; junction bases left unmatched: 7. The CDR3 has 16 residues. CDR3: CASSLLAGQGAYEQYF. DNA for the CDR3: TGCGCCAGCAGCTTGCTTGCGGGACAGGGTGCCTACGAGCAGTACTTC. Full variable domain (outside the CDR3, taken from reference TRBV5-1 and TRBJ2-7): KAGVTQTPRYLIKTRGQQVTLSCSPISGHRSVSWYQQTPGQGLQFLFEYFSETQRNKGNFPGRFSGRQFSNSRSEMNVSTLELGDSALYLCASSLLAGQGAYEQYFGPGTRLTVT.

CDR3 in DNA: TGCGCCAGCAGTGAGTCGGCCACAGGGAATCAGCGGGACGAGCAGTACTTC. Its protein product is CASSESATGNQRDEQYF. J is TRBJ2-7 and V is TRBV10-2; D is perhaps TRBD1 or TRBD2 (6 bases each). This CDR3 is built from 17 residues. Per germline, CDR1 WSHSY and CDR2 SAAADI. Trimming took off 0 bases at V and 5 bases at J, with 20 bases between the two ends.

The chain recombines TRBV2 with TRBJ1-2; D not resolved. The CDR3 has 12 amino acids. Trimming removed 7 bases at V and 3 bases at J, with 9 bases between. Germline V lookup: CDR1 SNHLY, CDR2 FYNNEI. The CDR3 sequence is CASNPRDYGYTF. CDR3 nucleotides: TGTGCCAGCAATCCAAGGGACTATGGCTACACCTTC.

This chain joins TRBV27 and TRBJ2-1, with 8 bases fitting TRBD2. V lost 8 bases to trimming and J lost 5 bases; unmatched junction nucleotides: 5. Germline CDR1 reads MNHEY; CDR2 reads SMNVEV (reference sequence). The CDR3 spans 13 residues. The CDR3 region has the DNA TGTGCCAGCTCCGGGAGGGCGGACAATGAGCAGTTCTTC. This sequence encodes CASSGRADNEQFF.